This is a list of T cell receptor beta chains from one sample in a study of T cells in Graves' hyperthyroidism and ophthalmopathy. TCRdb reprocessed the multiplex PCR reads via MiXCR and lists one record per CDR3 protein. The sample has some 600,000 distinct CDR3 sequences; about half are singletons. Sequencing input: peripheral blood or thyroid tissue (not recorded which). All receptors come from a woman aged 18-29 years with Graves' hyperthyroidism. CDR3s include the opening cysteine and the closing phenylalanine or tryptophan. The D gene is left open where the match is weak. Only some rows state a clone size, as once, few, many or a class for expanded clones.

clone size: -
V gene: TRBV7-2
D gene: -
J gene: TRBJ1-1
CDR3 DNA: TGTGCCACCCAACCAAGGGGAGATGACACTGAAGCTTTCTTT
CDR3 protein: CATQPRGDDTEAFF

clone size: -
V gene: TRBV2
D gene: -
J gene: TRBJ1-4
CDR3 DNA: TGTGCCAGCAGCCCGACAGTATCGGATGAAAAACTGTTTTTT
CDR3 protein: CASSPTVSDEKLFF

clone size: many
V gene: TRBV6-6
D gene: -
J gene: TRBJ1-1
CDR3 DNA: TGTGCCAGCAGTTACTCGTTTGTCCGGGCCATGAACACTGAAGCTTTCTTT
CDR3 protein: CASSYSFVRAMNTEAFF

clone size: -
V gene: TRBV2
D gene: -
J gene: TRBJ2-7
CDR3 DNA: TGTGCCAGCAGTTTACGACAGATCTACGAGCAGTACTTC
CDR3 protein: CASSLRQIYEQYF

clone size: few
V gene: TRBV6-6
D gene: TRBD2
J gene: TRBJ2-5
CDR3 DNA: TGTGCCAGCAGTTATGGGACTAGCGGGACAGAGACCCAGTACTTC
CDR3 protein: CASSYGTSGTETQYF

clone size: -
V gene: TRBV2
D gene: TRBD1
J gene: TRBJ2-6
CDR3 DNA: TGTGCCAGCAGGCCCGGGACAGGGTTCGATGGGGCCAACGTCCTGACTTTC
CDR3 protein: CASRPGTGFDGANVLTF

clone size: -
V gene: TRBV7-9
D gene: TRBD2
J gene: TRBJ2-5
CDR3 DNA: TGTGCCAGCAGCCGAGCGGGAGGGCCTAGTGAGACCCAGTACTTC
CDR3 protein: CASSRAGGPSETQYF

clone size: -
V gene: TRBV7-2
D gene: -
J gene: TRBJ1-4
CDR3 DNA: TGTGCCAGCAGCCAAGTGGGGTCAGGGAATGAAAAACTGTTTTTT
CDR3 protein: CASSQVGSGNEKLFF

clone size: few
V gene: TRBV29-1
D gene: TRBD1
J gene: TRBJ2-5
CDR3 DNA: TGCAGCGTTGAAGACAGGGGGCCCCAAGAGACCCAGTACTTC
CDR3 protein: CSVEDRGPQETQYF

clone size: -
V gene: TRBV19
D gene: TRBD1
J gene: TRBJ1-1
CDR3 DNA: TGTGCCAGTAGTATCACAGGGGTGGGTGAAGCTTTCTTT
CDR3 protein: CASSITGVGEAFF

clone size: many
V gene: TRBV7-9
D gene: -
J gene: TRBJ1-6
CDR3 DNA: TGTGCCAGCAGCTTAGAACAGGGTTCAGAATCACCCCTCCACTTT
CDR3 protein: CASSLEQGSESPLHF

clone size: -
V gene: TRBV19
D gene: -
J gene: TRBJ1-1
CDR3 DNA: TGTGCCAGCACCCCCTCTCGCGGCAGGGCCGAAGCTTTCTTT
CDR3 protein: CASTPSRGRAEAFF

clone size: -
V gene: TRBV7-2
D gene: -
J gene: TRBJ2-7
CDR3 DNA: TGTGCCAGCAGTCTACCCGACAGGCTCTCCGAGCAGTACTTC
CDR3 protein: CASSLPDRLSEQYF

clone size: -
V gene: TRBV7-9
D gene: TRBD1
J gene: TRBJ2-7
CDR3 DNA: TGTGCCAGCAGCTTAGTCATGGGCAGGGGGTCCTACGAGCAGTACTTC
CDR3 protein: CASSLVMGRGSYEQYF

clone size: -
V gene: TRBV7-6
D gene: -
J gene: TRBJ2-7
CDR3 DNA: TGTGCCAGCAGCTTGTATACAGCTAACTACGAGCAGTACTTC
CDR3 protein: CASSLYTANYEQYF

clone size: few
V gene: TRBV4-1
D gene: -
J gene: TRBJ2-5
CDR3 DNA: TGCGCCAGCAGCCAAGTTATCCAAGAGACCCAGTACTTC
CDR3 protein: CASSQVIQETQYF

clone size: few
V gene: TRBV7-2
D gene: -
J gene: TRBJ1-1
CDR3 DNA: TGTGCCAGCAGCTTCGGGGGGGCCACTGAAGCTTTCTTT
CDR3 protein: CASSFGGATEAFF

clone size: -
V gene: TRBV14
D gene: -
J gene: TRBJ2-7
CDR3 DNA: TGTGCCAGCAGCCAAGTGGGCACCGGGGGTGTCGGGACCTACGAGCAGTACTTC
CDR3 protein: CASSQVGTGGVGTYEQYF

clone size: many
V gene: TRBV2
D gene: -
J gene: TRBJ1-5
CDR3 DNA: TGTGCCAGCAGTGGGCTAACTCAGCCCCAGCATTTT
CDR3 protein: CASSGLTQPQHF

clone size: many
V gene: TRBV9
D gene: -
J gene: TRBJ1-1
CDR3 DNA: TGTGCCAGCAGCGTAGCGGGGGGGCAGGGTACTGAAGCTTTCTTT
CDR3 protein: CASSVAGGQGTEAFF

clone size: -
V gene: TRBV7-2
D gene: -
J gene: TRBJ2-5
CDR3 DNA: TGTGCCAGCAGCCGTAGGCAGGGGACCCAGTACTTC
CDR3 protein: CASSRRQGTQYF

clone size: many
V gene: TRBV2
D gene: TRBD1
J gene: TRBJ1-4
CDR3 DNA: TGTGCCAGCAGTCGACAGGGGTGGGATGGTGAAAAACTGTTTTTT
CDR3 protein: CASSRQGWDGEKLFF

clone size: -
V gene: TRBV2
D gene: -
J gene: TRBJ1-5
CDR3 DNA: TGTGCCAGCAGTCTGAAGCCCCAGCATTTT
CDR3 protein: CASSLKPQHF

clone size: -
V gene: TRBV15
D gene: -
J gene: TRBJ2-2
CDR3 DNA: TGTGCCACCAGCAGAGATGGGGGGAACACCGGGGAGCTGTTTTTT
CDR3 protein: CATSRDGGNTGELFF

clone size: many
V gene: TRBV7-6
D gene: -
J gene: TRBJ2-7
CDR3 DNA: TGTGCCAGCAGCGCCGGGACTTCGACCTACGAGCAGTACTTC
CDR3 protein: CASSAGTSTYEQYF

clone size: -
V gene: TRBV11-2
D gene: -
J gene: TRBJ2-7
CDR3 DNA: TGTGCCAGCAGCCTTAGTAGCCGATCCTACGAGCAGTACTTC
CDR3 protein: CASSLSSRSYEQYF

clone size: -
V gene: TRBV25-1
D gene: -
J gene: TRBJ1-2
CDR3 DNA: TGTGCCAGCAGAAGGACGGAAAACTATGGCTACACCTTC
CDR3 protein: CASRRTENYGYTF

clone size: -
V gene: TRBV9
D gene: -
J gene: TRBJ2-5
CDR3 DNA: TGTGCCAGCACCCCCGGAGGGCCTCGGGGAGAGACCCAGTACTTC
CDR3 protein: CASTPGGPRGETQYF

clone size: few
V gene: TRBV7-3
D gene: -
J gene: TRBJ1-2
CDR3 DNA: TGTGCCAGCAGGCGCGCCGGGACGAAAGGCTATGGCTACACCTTC
CDR3 protein: CASRRAGTKGYGYTF

clone size: -
V gene: TRBV20-1
D gene: -
J gene: TRBJ2-7
CDR3 DNA: TGCAGTGCTGGTCCTGCGGACCAAGAAAACTACGAGCAGTACTTC
CDR3 protein: CSAGPADQENYEQYF

clone size: few
V gene: TRBV10-3
D gene: TRBD1
J gene: TRBJ1-6
CDR3 DNA: TGTGCCAGCAGTTACACCGGGACAGGGATGGCACCCCTCCACTTT
CDR3 protein: CASSYTGTGMAPLHF

clone size: -
V gene: TRBV6-9
D gene: -
J gene: TRBJ1-6
CDR3 DNA: TGTGCCAGCAGGGGGGGGAATAATTCACCCCTCCACTTT
CDR3 protein: CASRGGNNSPLHF

clone size: -
V gene: TRBV10-3
D gene: TRBD1
J gene: TRBJ1-1
CDR3 DNA: TGTGCCATCAGTCCCACTGACAGGGACCTCGGCACTGAAGCTTTCTTT
CDR3 protein: CAISPTDRDLGTEAFF

clone size: few
V gene: TRBV2
D gene: -
J gene: TRBJ1-5
CDR3 DNA: TGTGCCAGCAGTGATTGGGTAGGTCAGCCCCAGCATTTT
CDR3 protein: CASSDWVGQPQHF